This passage covers 13 T cell receptor beta chains from one sample sequenced in a study of T-cell reconstitution after alpha-beta-depleted transplantation in children. TCRbeta library preparation incorporated unique molecular identifiers. TCRdb re-called the PCR reads through MiXCR, storing one row per CDR3 protein. The data show 200,000 to 300,000 distinct CDR3 sequences, 20% to 30% seen once. This specimen was PBMCs, mostly from graft donor cells, taken 360 days after TCRalphabeta/CD19-depleted stem cell transplant. The receptor source for this set is a female patient aged 2-9 years who had a stem cell transplant for congenital amegakaryocytic thrombocytopenia, so the T cells may come from the graft donor.

The chain combines TRBV7-2 with TRBJ1-5, with 7 bases matching TRBD1. CDR1 SGHTA and CDR2 FQGNSA come from the germline V gene. The V segment lost 2 bases and the J segment 3 bases; nucleotides outside the gene matches: 13. This CDR3 contains 18 residues. The CDR3: CASSLSPNRQGLNQPQHF. CDR3 DNA: TGTGCCAGCAGCTTATCGCCGAACCGACAGGGTCTCAATCAGCCCCAGCATTTT.

This chain connects TRBV20-1 to TRBJ2-3; the match to TRBD2 covers 10 bases. With V trimmed by 0 bases and J by 4 bases, 10 bases remained unmatched. There are 17 residues in the CDR3. Germline-derived CDR1 and CDR2 are DFQATT and SNEGSKA (reference sequence). The DNA of the CDR3 is TGCAGTGCTAGAGAACGAACTAGCGGGGTTGGCGCAGATACGCAGTATTTT. The encoded protein is CSARERTSGVGADTQYF.

The chain employs TRBV3-1 and TRBJ2-1; possibly TRBD1 or TRBD2 for D (5 bases each). Germline-derived CDR1 and CDR2 are LGHDT and YNNKEL (reference sequence). V gave up 3 bases and J gave up 7 bases, with 22 bases separating them. There are 17 residues in the CDR3. The CDR3 DNA reads TGTGCCAGCAGCCAGGCCCGGGACCCCCGGCCGCGAAATGAGCAGTTCTTC. Translating gives CASSQARDPRPRNEQFF.

This clonotype was observed at least ten times. J is TRBJ2-1 and V is TRBV27; TRBD2 matches at 11 bases. The germline gives CDR1 MNHEY, CDR2 SMNVEV (reference sequence). Trimming removed 10 bases from V and 7 bases from J; junction bases left unmatched: 9. This CDR3 is built from 14 residues. The chain's CDR3 is CATKVLAGENEQFF. Here the CDR3 DNA reads TGTGCCACCAAAGTACTAGCGGGAGAGAATGAGCAGTTCTTC.

This clonotype was found a few times. The V and J genes are TRBV21-1 and TRBJ1-1; TRBD1, the table's D call, was not compared with the DNA. TRBV21-1 counts as a pseudogene. This CDR3 has 12 amino acids. This CDR3 is CAASGTLTEAFF. CDR3 DNA: TGTGCCGCTTCCGGGACATTGACTGAAGCTTTCTTT.

This clonotype has only a few counts. This rearrangement joins TRBV7-8 to TRBJ1-2, with a possible D match to TRBD1 (5 bases). The CDR3 contains 15 residues. CDR1 SGHVS and CDR2 FQNEAQ come from the germline V gene. The V and J ends lost 1 base and 6 bases respectively, with 15 bases between them. For the CDR3, the DNA is TGTGCCAGCAGCTTAGGTCCGCCCCGAGGGGATGGCTACACCTTC. Its protein is CASSLGPPRGDGYTF.

This clonotype was seen at least ten times. The CDR3 sequence: CASSQGKGLLYTGELFF. The CDR3 DNA sequence: TGTGCCAGCAGCCAAGGCAAGGGACTACTTTACACCGGGGAGCTGTTTTTT. This chain joins TRBV4-2 and TRBJ2-2; the match to TRBD2 covers 7 bases. The CDR3 covers 17 residues. Trimming took 1 base from V and 3 from J; bases not matched to a gene: 8. Germline-derived CDR1 and CDR2 are LGHNA and YNFKEQ.

This sequence joins TRBV5-6 and TRBJ2-5, with D tentatively TRBD1 or TRBD2 (5 bases each). Germline CDR1 SGHDT, CDR2 YYEEEE. The CDR3 consists of 16 residues. V lost 5 bases and J 4 bases, leaving 21 bases between the germline ends. The CDR3 region has the DNA TGTGCCAGCAGACACTTGGGGCCTACACGGGGAGAGACCCAGTACTTC. It encodes CASRHLGPTRGETQYF.

Only a few counts were recorded for this clonotype. CDR3 region: CASSLRRGGYTF. DNA of the CDR3: TGTGCCAGCAGTCTGCGAAGGGGTGGCTACACCTTC. This chain links TRBV28 with TRBJ1-2, with D tentatively TRBD1 (5 bases). Deletions cut 5 bases from V and 7 bases from J, with 11 bases between. Germline values: CDR1 MDHEN, CDR2 SYDVKM. The CDR3 is 12 amino acids.

The rearrangement joins TRBV7-2 to TRBJ1-3; 8 nucleotides agree with TRBD1. The CDR3 has 14 amino acids. The V gene end was trimmed by 5 bases and the J gene end by 2 bases; junction bases not matched to a gene: 2. Germline CDR1 SGHTA, CDR2 FQGNSA. CDR3 in amino acids: CASSSRGPGNTIYF. CDR3 bases: TGTGCCAGCAGCAGCAGGGGGCCTGGAAACACCATATATTTT.

The genes are TRBV20-1 and TRBJ2-7, with 7 bases identical to TRBD2. The V gene end was trimmed by 8 bases and the J gene end by 0 bases; junction bases not matched to a gene: 16. Looked up from germline, CDR1 is DFQATT and CDR2 is SNEGSKA (reference sequence). The CDR3 sequence is 16 residues long. The CDR3: CSTSIVGLSDSYEQYF. In DNA, the CDR3 is TGCAGTACCAGTATCGTGGGACTATCCGACTCCTACGAGCAGTACTTC.

The chain recombines TRBV10-3 with TRBJ1-1, with D possibly TRBD1 on 6 matching bases. Between the trimmed V and J ends, which lost 1 base and 2 bases, there was a span of 8 bases. This CDR3 spans 14 amino acids. The germline gives CDR1 ENHRY, CDR2 SYGVKD. DNA for the CDR3: TGTGCCATCAGTGAGTACAGGGACAACACTGAAGCTTTCTTT. Amino acid sequence: CAISEYRDNTEAFF.

This clonotype was found a few times. This chain connects TRBV5-8 to TRBJ2-1; D may be TRBD1 or TRBD2 (5 bases each). CDR3 length: 16 residues. The ends were cut back, 3 bases at V and 0 bases at J, with 13 bases in the middle. Looked up from germline, CDR1 is SGHTS and CDR2 is YDEGEE. DNA for the CDR3: TGTGCCAGCAGCTCCCGGGACCAGAGCTCCTACAATGAGCAGTTCTTC. It is translated as CASSSRDQSSYNEQFF.